A single sample is the source of the 6 T cell receptor beta chains below, sequenced in a study of cytomegalovirus exposure and HLA in healthy donors. PCR amplification relied on 60 Vbeta primers (plus 13 Jbeta primers). Here immunoSEQ multiplex PCR was the method, and the copy in TCRdb shows in-frame clones only, minus some. This table holds over 95,000 clones, 77% found once. The source material was PBMCs. The receptors stem from a man between 35 and 55 years old in good health and CMV-seropositive.

The chain employs TRBV7-2 and TRBJ2-2, with 7 positions matching TRBD1. Germline V gene lookup returns CDR1 SGHTA and CDR2 FQGNSA. The CDR3 length is 17 residues. J lost 4 bases, V lost 1 base, and 9 bases had no gene match. The CDR3 DNA reads TGTGCCAGCAGCTTAGAACGACAGGGACGAGGCACCGGGGAGCTGTTTTTT. Translating it yields CASSLERQGRGTGELFF.

The genes are TRBV5-4 and TRBJ1-1; D is undetermined. CDR1 and CDR2 (germline): SGHNT, YYREEE (reference sequence). This CDR3 region has 12 residues. The ends were cut back, 1 base at V and 3 bases at J, with 4 bases in the middle. The CDR3: CASSLSYTEAFF. In DNA, the CDR3 is TGTGCCAGCAGCTTGTCGTACACTGAAGCTTTCTTT.

This chain connects TRBV7-6 to TRBJ1-2; tentative D call: TRBD1 (6 bases). The CDR3 is made up of 12 amino acids. Germline V lookup: CDR1 SGHVS, CDR2 FNYEAQ. V was shortened by 1 base and J by 8 bases, with 8 bases between the two germline ends. The CDR3 reads CASSLDREGYTF. The CDR3 region has the DNA TGTGCCAGCAGCTTAGACAGGGAAGGCTACACCTTC.

This rearrangement joins TRBV4-2 to TRBJ1-1; 8 nucleotides align to TRBD1. The CDR3 runs to 16 residues. Germline assignment: CDR1 LGHNA and CDR2 YNFKEQ. Unmatched junction bases numbered 16, after V lost 2 bases and J lost 11 bases. CDR3 residues: CASSQRTKKQGEGAFF. The CDR3 region has the DNA TGTGCCAGCAGCCAACGTACCAAAAAACAGGGGGAAGGGGCTTTCTTT.

The CDR3 coding sequence is TGTGCCAGCAGAGGGACAGGGGGACAGCCCCAGCATTTT. This encodes CASRGTGGQPQHF. V and J are TRBV28 and TRBJ1-5; 11 bases align to TRBD1. V shed 6 bases and J 7 bases; nucleotides not matched to a gene: 2. CDR3 length equals 13 residues. From germline, CDR1 is MDHEN and CDR2 SYDVKM.

The rearrangement links TRBV2 to TRBJ1-1, with D unclear. CDR1 SNHLY and CDR2 FYNNEI come from the germline V gene. V was trimmed by 6 bases and J by 1 base, leaving 3 bases between them. The CDR3 length is 11 residues. CDR3 amino acids: CASRANTEAFF. Here the CDR3 DNA reads TGTGCCAGCAGAGCGAACACTGAAGCTTTCTTT.